This T cell receptor beta chain was sequenced in a study of cytomegalovirus exposure and HLA in healthy donors. PCR employed 60 Vbeta and 13 Jbeta primers. TCRdb's copy holds only in-frame clones and misses some; the assay was immunoSEQ multiplex PCR. The table includes approximately 100,000 clones, under 75% detected once. Germline V gives CDR1 SGHDN, CDR2 FVKESK. The CDR3 covers 18 residues. V was clipped by 1 base and J by 4 bases; unmatched bases: 15. This clonotype was obtained from a human donor in good health. The chain uses TRBV14 and TRBJ1-1; 7 positions match TRBD1. Sequenced sample: PBMCs. The CDR3 coding sequence is TGTGCCAGCAGCCAAGGACCGGGACAGACGATTTTGAGCACTGAAGCTTTCTTT. Translating gives CASSQGPGQTILSTEAFF. Based on the CDR3 plus reference TRBV14 and TRBJ1-1, the full variable domain is EAGVTQFPSHSVIEKGQTVTLRCDPISGHDNLYWYRRVMGKEIKFLLHFVKESKQDESGMPNNRFLAERTGGTYSTLKVQPAELEDSGVYFCASSQGPGQTILSTEAFFGQGTRLTVV.